This paragraph reports one T cell receptor beta chain. The Seattle site enrolled patients during active infection and followed them longitudinally. Source study methods: Reference gene primer amplification yielded estimated nucleated cell counts. The protocol was immunoSEQ multiplex PCR, while the TCRdb copy is restricted to in-frame clones and leaves out a portion. V, J and clone size are those of that table, while D and trimming were read from the DNA. The table lists about 260,000 clones, roughly 90% of them singletons. This entry comes from a study of blood T cell repertoires in COVID-19. About the study: Donors in the United States, Italy and Spain gave samples during acute or convalescent COVID-19. T cells, B-cell-depleted T cells, or PBMCs supplied cDNA or gDNA.

This CDR3 region has 13 residues. Looked up from germline, CDR1 is MDHEN and CDR2 is SYDVKM. The junction had 4 bases not matched to a gene; V was cut back by 6 bases and J by 4 bases. The rearrangement joins TRBV28 to TRBJ1-2, with 8 bases aligning to TRBD1. The specimen was peripheral blood. The origin of this receptor is a woman in her twenties or thirties with COVID-19, enrolled during active disease. For the CDR3, the DNA is TGTGCCAGCAGCTCAGGACAGGGCTATGGCTACACCTTC. Its translation is CASSSGQGYGYTF.